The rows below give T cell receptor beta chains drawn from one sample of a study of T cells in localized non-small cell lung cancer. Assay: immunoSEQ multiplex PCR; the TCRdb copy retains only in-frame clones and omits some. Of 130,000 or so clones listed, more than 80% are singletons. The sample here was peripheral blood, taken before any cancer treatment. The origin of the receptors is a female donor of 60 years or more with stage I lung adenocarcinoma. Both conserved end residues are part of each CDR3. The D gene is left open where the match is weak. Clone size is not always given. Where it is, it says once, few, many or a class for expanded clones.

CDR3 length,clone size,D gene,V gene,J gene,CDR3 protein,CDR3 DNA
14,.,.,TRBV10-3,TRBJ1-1,CAIREQEMNTEAFF,TGTGCCATCAGGGAACAGGAAATGAACACTGAAGCTTTCTTT
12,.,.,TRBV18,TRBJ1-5,CASSRVNLAQHF,TGTGCCAGCTCACGGGTTAATCTGGCCCAGCATTTT
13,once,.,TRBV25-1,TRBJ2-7,CASIGVAAYEQYF,TGTGCCAGTATAGGCGTTGCGGCCTACGAGCAGTACTTC
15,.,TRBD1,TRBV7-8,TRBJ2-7,CASSLVGQRVYEQYF,TGTGCCAGCAGCTTAGTGGGACAGAGAGTATACGAGCAGTACTTC
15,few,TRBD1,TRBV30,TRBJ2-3,CAWRTGTGGGDTQYF,TGTGCCTGGAGAACCGGGACAGGGGGCGGAGATACGCAGTATTTT
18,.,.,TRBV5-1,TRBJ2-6,CASSLFGLLSSGANVLTF,TGCGCCAGCAGCTTGTTTGGACTTCTCAGCTCTGGGGCCAACGTCCTGACTTTC
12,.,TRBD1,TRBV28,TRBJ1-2,CASETGGNGYTF,TGTGCCAGCGAAACAGGGGGCAATGGCTACACCTTC
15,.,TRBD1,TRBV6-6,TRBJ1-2,CASSLRQGGDYGYTF,TGTGCCAGCAGTCTTCGACAGGGAGGGGACTATGGCTACACCTTC
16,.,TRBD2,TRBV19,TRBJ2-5,CASSTGTSSYQETQYF,TGTGCCAGTAGTACCGGGACTAGCAGTTACCAAGAGACCCAGTACTTC
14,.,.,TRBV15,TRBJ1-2,CATSMGSPRYGYTF,TGTGCCACCAGCATGGGCAGCCCGAGATATGGCTACACCTTC
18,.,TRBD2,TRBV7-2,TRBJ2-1,CASSPLRLAGERYNEQFF,TGTGCCAGCAGCCCGCTCCGGCTAGCGGGAGAGAGATACAATGAGCAGTTCTTC